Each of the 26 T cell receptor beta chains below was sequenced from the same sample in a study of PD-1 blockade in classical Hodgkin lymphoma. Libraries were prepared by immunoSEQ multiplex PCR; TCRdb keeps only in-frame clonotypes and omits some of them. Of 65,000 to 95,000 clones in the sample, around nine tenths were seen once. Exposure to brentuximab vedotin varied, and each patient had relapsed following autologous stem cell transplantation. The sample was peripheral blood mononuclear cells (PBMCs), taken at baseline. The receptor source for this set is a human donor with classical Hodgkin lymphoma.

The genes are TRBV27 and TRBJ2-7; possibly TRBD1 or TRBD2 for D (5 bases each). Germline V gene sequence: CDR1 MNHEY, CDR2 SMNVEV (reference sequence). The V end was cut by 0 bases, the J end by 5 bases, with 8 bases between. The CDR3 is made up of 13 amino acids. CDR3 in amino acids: CASSLSEGHEQYF. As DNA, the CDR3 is TGTGCCAGCAGTTTATCTGAGGGGCACGAGCAGTACTTC.

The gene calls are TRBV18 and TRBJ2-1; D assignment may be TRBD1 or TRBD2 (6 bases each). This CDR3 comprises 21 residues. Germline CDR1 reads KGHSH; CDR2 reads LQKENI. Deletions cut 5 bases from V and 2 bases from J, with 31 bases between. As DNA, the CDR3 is TGTGCCAGCTCAGCCACATACGGGACACTCCTGGCGGGAACGACCTACAATGAGCAGTTCTTC. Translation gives CASSATYGTLLAGTTYNEQFF.

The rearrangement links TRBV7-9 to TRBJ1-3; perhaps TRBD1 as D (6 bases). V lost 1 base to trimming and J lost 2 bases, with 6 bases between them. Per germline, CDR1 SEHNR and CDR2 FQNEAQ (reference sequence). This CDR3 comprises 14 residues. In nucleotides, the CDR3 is TGTGCCAGCAGCTTAGGGACAGCTGGAAACACCATATATTTT. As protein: CASSLGTAGNTIYF. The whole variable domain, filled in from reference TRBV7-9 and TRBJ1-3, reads DTGVSQNPRHKITKRGQNVTFRCDPISEHNRLYWYRQTLGQGPEFLTYFQNEAQLEKSRLLSDRFSAERPKGSFSTLEIQRTEQGDSAMYLCASSLGTAGNTIYFGEGSWLTVV.

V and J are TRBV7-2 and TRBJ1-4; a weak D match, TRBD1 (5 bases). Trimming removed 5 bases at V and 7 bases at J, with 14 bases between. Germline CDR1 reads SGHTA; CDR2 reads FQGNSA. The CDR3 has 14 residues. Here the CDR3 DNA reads TGTGCCAGCAGCCGTGACAGTGGGCGTGAAAAACTGTTTTTT. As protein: CASSRDSGREKLFF.

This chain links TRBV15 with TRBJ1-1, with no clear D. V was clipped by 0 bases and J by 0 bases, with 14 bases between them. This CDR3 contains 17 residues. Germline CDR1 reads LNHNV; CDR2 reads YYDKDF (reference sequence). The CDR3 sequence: CATSRDMAALMNTEAFF. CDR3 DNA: TGTGCCACCAGCAGAGATATGGCAGCCCTGATGAACACTGAAGCTTTCTTT.

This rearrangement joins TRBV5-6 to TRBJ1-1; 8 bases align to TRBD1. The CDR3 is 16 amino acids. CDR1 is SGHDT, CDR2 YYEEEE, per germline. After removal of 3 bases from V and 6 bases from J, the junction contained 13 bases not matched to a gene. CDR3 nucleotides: TGTGCCAGCAGCTCCCCGGGACAGGTCCTTTTGGCTGAAGCTTTCTTT. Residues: CASSSPGQVLLAEAFF.

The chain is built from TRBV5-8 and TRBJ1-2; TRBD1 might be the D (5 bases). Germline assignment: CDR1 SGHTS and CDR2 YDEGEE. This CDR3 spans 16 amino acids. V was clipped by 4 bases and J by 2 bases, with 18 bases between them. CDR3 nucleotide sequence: TGTGCCAGCAGCCTCCCGCCCAGGGTTGGGAACTATGGCTACACCTTC. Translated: CASSLPPRVGNYGYTF.

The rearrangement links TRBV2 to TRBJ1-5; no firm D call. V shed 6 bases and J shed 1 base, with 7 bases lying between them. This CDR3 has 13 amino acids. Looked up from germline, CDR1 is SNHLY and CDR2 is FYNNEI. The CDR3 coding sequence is TGTGCCAGCAGAAAGGAGAGCAATCAGCCCCAGCATTTT. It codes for CASRKESNQPQHF.

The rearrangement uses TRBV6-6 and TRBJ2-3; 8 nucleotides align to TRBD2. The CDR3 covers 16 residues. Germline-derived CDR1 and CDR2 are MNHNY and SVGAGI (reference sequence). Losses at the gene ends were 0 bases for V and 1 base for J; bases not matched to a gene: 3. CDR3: CASSYSKAGGTDTQYF. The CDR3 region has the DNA TGTGCCAGCAGTTACTCGAAAGCGGGGGGCACAGATACGCAGTATTTT.

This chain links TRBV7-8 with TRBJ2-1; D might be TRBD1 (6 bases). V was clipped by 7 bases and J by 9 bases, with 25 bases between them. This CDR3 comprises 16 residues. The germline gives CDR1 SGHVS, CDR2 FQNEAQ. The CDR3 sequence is CASTQWQGTGVGEQFF. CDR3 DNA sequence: TGTGCCAGCACCCAATGGCAGGGGACCGGCGTTGGTGAGCAGTTCTTC. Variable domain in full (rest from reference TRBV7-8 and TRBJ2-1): GAGVSQSPRYKVAKRGQDVALRCDPISGHVSLFWYQQALGQGPEFLTYFQNEAQLDKSGLPSDRFFAERPEGSVSTLKIQRTQQEDSAVYLCASTQWQGTGVGEQFFGPGTRLTVL.

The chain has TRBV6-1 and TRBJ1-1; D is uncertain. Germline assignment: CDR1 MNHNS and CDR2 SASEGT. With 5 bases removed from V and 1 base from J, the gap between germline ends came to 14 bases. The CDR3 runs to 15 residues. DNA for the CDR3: TGTGCCAGCAGTCTCTTTCGGCACCCGAACACTGAAGCTTTCTTT. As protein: CASSLFRHPNTEAFF.

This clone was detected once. In nucleotides, the CDR3 is TGTGCCAGCAGTGAACGACAGGCCAATAATGAAAAACTGTTTTTT. Its protein is CASSERQANNEKLFF. J is TRBJ1-4 and V is TRBV25-1; D may be TRBD1 (6 bases). This CDR3 comprises 15 residues. V was clipped by 2 bases and J by 4 bases, with 11 bases between them. The germline gives CDR1 MGHDK, CDR2 SYGVNS.

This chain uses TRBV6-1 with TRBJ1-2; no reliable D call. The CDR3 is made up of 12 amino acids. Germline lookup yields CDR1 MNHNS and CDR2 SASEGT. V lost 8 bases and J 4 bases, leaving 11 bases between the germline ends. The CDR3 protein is CASQAHIYGYTF. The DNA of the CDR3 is TGTGCCAGCCAGGCACACATCTATGGCTACACCTTC.

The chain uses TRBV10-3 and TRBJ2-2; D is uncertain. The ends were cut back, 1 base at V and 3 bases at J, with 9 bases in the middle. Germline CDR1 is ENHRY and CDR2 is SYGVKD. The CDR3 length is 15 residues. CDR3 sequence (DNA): TGTGCCATCAGTGAGTGGGGAACCGACACCGGGGAGCTGTTTTTT. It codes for CAISEWGTDTGELFF.

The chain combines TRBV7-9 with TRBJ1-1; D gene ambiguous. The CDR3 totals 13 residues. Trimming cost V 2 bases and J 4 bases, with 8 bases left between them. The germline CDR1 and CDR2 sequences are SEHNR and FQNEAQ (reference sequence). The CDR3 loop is CASSLSPVTEAFF. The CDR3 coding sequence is TGTGCCAGCAGCTTAAGCCCCGTCACTGAAGCTTTCTTT. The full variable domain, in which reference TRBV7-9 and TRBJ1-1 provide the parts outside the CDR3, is DTGVSQNPRHKITKRGQNVTFRCDPISEHNRLYWYRQTLGQGPEFLTYFQNEAQLEKSRLLSDRFSAERPKGSFSTLEIQRTEQGDSAMYLCASSLSPVTEAFFGQGTRLTVV.

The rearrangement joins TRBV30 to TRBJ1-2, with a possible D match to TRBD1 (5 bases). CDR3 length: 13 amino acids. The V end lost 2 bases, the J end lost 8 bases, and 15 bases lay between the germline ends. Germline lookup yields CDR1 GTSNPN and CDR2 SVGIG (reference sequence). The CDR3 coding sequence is TGTGCCTGGAGTCCCGAGCAGGGAAGGGGCTACACCTTC. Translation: CAWSPEQGRGYTF.

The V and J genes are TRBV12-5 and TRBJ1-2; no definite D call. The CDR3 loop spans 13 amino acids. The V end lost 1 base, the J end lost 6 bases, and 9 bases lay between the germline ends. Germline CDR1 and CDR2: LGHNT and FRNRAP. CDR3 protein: CASGLGNWDGYTF. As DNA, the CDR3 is TGTGCTAGTGGTTTGGGAAACTGGGATGGCTACACCTTC.

CDR3 in DNA: TGTGCCACCAGCAGATCGGCGAGCTCCTACGAGCAGTACTTC. Translated: CATSRSASSYEQYF. This chain uses TRBV15 with TRBJ2-7, with D hard to call. The V and J ends lost 2 bases and 0 bases respectively, with 8 bases between them. This CDR3 is built from 14 residues. CDR1 is LNHNV and CDR2 is YYDKDF in the germline V gene (reference sequence).

CDR3 sequence: CASSESTGGYYEQYF. CDR3 bases: TGCGCCAGCAGTGAGTCTACGGGAGGGTACTACGAGCAGTACTTC. The rearrangement links TRBV10-2 to TRBJ2-7; TRBD2 agrees at 8 bases. The CDR3 extends over 15 amino acids. The germline CDR1 and CDR2 sequences are WSHSY and SAAADI. The trim removed 0 bases at V and 3 bases at J, leaving 4 bases unmatched.

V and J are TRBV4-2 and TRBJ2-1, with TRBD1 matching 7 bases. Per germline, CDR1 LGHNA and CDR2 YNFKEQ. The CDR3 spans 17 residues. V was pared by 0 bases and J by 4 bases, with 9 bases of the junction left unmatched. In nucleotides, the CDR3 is TGTGCCAGCAGCCAAGATGGGACAGAACCAAGTTACAATGAGCAGTTCTTC. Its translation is CASSQDGTEPSYNEQFF.

The CDR3 here is CASTPTGSLSNTGELFF. The CDR3 nucleotides read TGTGCCAGCACACCCACGGGCAGCCTCTCGAACACCGGGGAGCTGTTTTTT. The V gene is TRBV27, the J gene TRBJ2-2; unclear D gene. Deletions cut 7 bases from V and 0 bases from J, with 18 bases between. From germline, CDR1 is MNHEY and CDR2 SMNVEV (reference sequence). The CDR3 is made up of 17 amino acids.

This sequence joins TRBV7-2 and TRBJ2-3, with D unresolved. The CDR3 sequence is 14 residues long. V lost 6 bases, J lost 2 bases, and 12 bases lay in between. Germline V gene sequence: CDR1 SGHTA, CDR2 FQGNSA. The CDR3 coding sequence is TGTGCCAGCAGTCGGTCGATCTTCACAGATACGCAGTATTTT. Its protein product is CASSRSIFTDTQYF.

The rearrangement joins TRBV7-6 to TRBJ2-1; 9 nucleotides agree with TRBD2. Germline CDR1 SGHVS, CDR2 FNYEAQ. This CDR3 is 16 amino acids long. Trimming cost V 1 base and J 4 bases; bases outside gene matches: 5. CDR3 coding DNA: TGTGCCAGCAGCTTAGGTCCTAGCGGGGTTTACAATGAGCAGTTCTTC. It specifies CASSLGPSGVYNEQFF.

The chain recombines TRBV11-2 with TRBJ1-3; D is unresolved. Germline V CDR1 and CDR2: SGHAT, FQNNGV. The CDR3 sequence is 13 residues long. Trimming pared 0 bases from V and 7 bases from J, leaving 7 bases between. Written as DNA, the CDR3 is TGTGCCAGCAGCTTAGAGCCAAGGAACACCATATATTTT. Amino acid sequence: CASSLEPRNTIYF.

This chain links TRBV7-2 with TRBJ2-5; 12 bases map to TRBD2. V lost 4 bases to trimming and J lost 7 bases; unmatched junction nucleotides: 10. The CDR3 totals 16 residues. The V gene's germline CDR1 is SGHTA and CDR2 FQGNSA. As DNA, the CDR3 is TGTGCCAGCAGCTCTGGGACTAGCGGGTGGGAGGGGACCCAGTACTTC. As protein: CASSSGTSGWEGTQYF.

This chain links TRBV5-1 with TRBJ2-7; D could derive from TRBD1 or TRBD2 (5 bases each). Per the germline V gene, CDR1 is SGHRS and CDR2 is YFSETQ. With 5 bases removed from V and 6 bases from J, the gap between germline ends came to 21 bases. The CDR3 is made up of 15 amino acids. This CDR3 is CASRGFGTAPIEQYF. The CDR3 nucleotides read TGCGCCAGCAGGGGGTTCGGGACGGCCCCTATCGAGCAGTACTTC.